This T cell receptor beta chain derives from a study of cytomegalovirus exposure and HLA in healthy donors (dated by TCRdb to between 2016 and 2019). For context, the study as a whole: An earlier analysis of under 600 of the donors reported approximately 290 Gb of sequence data and some 120 million unique TCR beta sequences from about 179 million T cells. About 280 gigabases of sequencing data and approximately 93 million unique TCR sequences were included in an early release covering 550 to 650 HLA-typed donors. Of the roughly 420 genotyped donors, roughly 76% were placed in the genetic ancestry cluster associated with self-reported Caucasian donors. The study aimed to test whether signatures of past pathogen exposure could be identified by cataloging public T cell receptors. The T cell repertoires of some 700 subjects were profiled by immunosequencing and related to cytomegalovirus serostatus. Along with the roughly 670-subject first cohort, a separate validation cohort of approximately 110 different subjects was used. The study combined high-throughput TCR immunosequencing, statistical association of individual TCRs with disease status, and machine learning to predict cytomegalovirus infection status. To study patterns of TCR occurrence, a later analysis re-analyzed previously published TCR beta repertoires from under 750 donors and added high-resolution HLA genotyping. In the later analysis, no new phenotypic data were used to find candidate immune exposures; instead, reliance was placed on TCR beta sequences and their occurrence across donors. In an earlier analysis of over 550 of the donors, high-throughput TCR beta sequencing was used to judge whether each TCR beta V gene segment behaved as functional or pseudogenic. Donor age, sex, ethnicity and CMV serostatus were collected together with the repertoire data. In a later genetic analysis, genome-wide SNP genotypes for 398 of the 666 donors were used, and that subset was treated as a discovery cohort. Every discovery cohort repertoire had been produced on one sequencing platform. HLA typing covered class I and class II loci at four-digit resolution. Typing coverage differed by locus: A, B, C, DRB1 and DQB1 were typed in roughly 620-640 donors, DQA1 in about 500, DPA1 in approximately 600, and DPB1 in just under 490. Four or five DR-DQ haplotypes were handled as single units for association and clustering, since linkage in the cohort was strong. Among 350 to 400 genotyped donors of the cohort, an average of 235,054 unique TCR beta nucleotide sequences were sequenced per donor, roughly 18% of them non-productive. Overall study outcomes, separate from this receptor: Broadly in line with IMGT annotations, most TCR beta V segments showed up in productive rearrangements about 87% or about 30% of the time in an earlier analysis of around 550 of the donors. Over 15 rarely observed V segments, including chromosome 9 orphons, were excluded from the earlier analysis of about 600 of the donors because counts were too low. The presence/absence analyses assumed that sequencing depth was roughly uniform across donors, and that assumption may not be true. A later analysis found that TCR association rates varied across HLA loci, with DRB1 alleles showing the most associated TCRs and HLA-C alleles the fewest. While some public TCRs were present in many individuals, most TCR sequences turned up only very rarely across donors. Linkage disequilibrium might explain the correlated functional status among segregating V segments, but an unknown experimental factor could not be excluded. An association between a missense DCLRE1C variant and V-gene and J-gene trimming of TCR beta chains was found in a later genetic analysis and replicated in an independent cohort. In a later analysis, around 15,000 TCR beta sequences were associated with specific HLA alleles at a false discovery rate of 0.05. The classifier was reported to diagnose cytomegalovirus status with high specificity and sensitivity in both the original cohort and the validation cohort. A further reported finding was that TCR beta sequences accurately predicted the HLA-A and HLA-B alleles for most subjects in the first cohort. In vitro tests confirmed that a few of the cytomegalovirus-associated TCR beta chains recognize cytomegalovirus antigens. In a later analysis, HLA-associated TCR beta chains were found to be more clonally expanded and to have lower generation probabilities than equally common non-associated chains. In a later genetic analysis, fewer N-insertions in productive TCRs were reported among donors in an Asian-associated ancestry cluster than the roughly 700-donor mean. According to a later analysis, parvovirus B19, influenza, CMV and Epstein-Barr virus appeared linked to several top co-occurrence clusters. The authors suggested that the approach could potentially be extended to other disease states and immunological phenotypes. Some IMGT-functional V segments, including TRBV6-2 and TRBV6-3, could not be distinguished by the 87-base-pair reads and were therefore excluded. In a later analysis, most CMV-associated TCR beta chains were found to appear HLA-restricted, with HLA associations seemingly driven largely by CMV exposure. Because HLA typing was missing for some donors at each locus, association tests included only the typed subset. In this cohort, only TCR beta chains were sequenced, and detectable features were limited by the absence of alpha or paired-chain data. The sequencing pipeline was judged likely to have produced a cluster of highly shared sequence variants as a technical artifact. Assigning TCR associations to individual alleles was difficult when HLA alleles, especially DR and DQ, strongly co-occurred. In the study, around 150 TCR beta chains were listed as associated with cytomegalovirus. CMV serostatus was the only immune exposure information available for the cohort.

The cohort comprised some 680 healthy bone marrow donors. Cohort members were all nominally healthy when sampled, although unrecorded immune exposures were likely present. The donor tested CMV seropositive and was one of the 289 seropositive cohort members. A peripheral blood sample was provided by each donor, and peripheral blood mononuclear cells were used for TCR beta sequencing. The Qiagen DNeasy Blood Extraction Kit was used to extract genomic DNA from the blood cell samples. The library was generated by the immunoSEQ multiplex PCR assay. For the multiplex PCR, a mixture combining 60 forward primers for TCR Vbeta segments and 13 reverse primers for TCR Jbeta segments was used. The CDR3 region of rearranged TCR beta genes was amplified from genomic DNA with a multiplex PCR assay. Amplified TCR beta libraries were sequenced as 87-base-pair reads on the Illumina HiSeq System. Concerning the study's data processing: A later analysis counted approximately 74 million unique TCR beta chains across the 600 to 850 repertoires, and around 9.9 million of these chains were shared by at least two donors. Raw reads were error-corrected and collapsed into unique sequences by a nearest-neighbor algorithm in which closely related sequences were merged to remove PCR and sequencing errors. CDR3 sequences were aligned to IMGT reference sequences to assign V, D and J gene segments. For a sequence to be retained, at least a six-nucleotide match to both a V gene segment and a J gene segment was required. Rearrangements were called productive when the CDR3 lacked stop codons and stayed in frame with V and J; all others were non-productive. Following IMGT convention, CDR3 was defined as the stretch from the second conserved V-encoded cysteine to the conserved J-encoded phenylalanine. The earlier analysis of fewer than 700 of the donors excluded sequences that lacked an unambiguous match to a single V gene segment. In an earlier analysis of about 590 of the donors, a V segment was called functional when productive rearrangements were above 56.7%, and segregating when the standard deviation between donors exceeded 5%. A statistical classification framework was built to diagnose cytomegalovirus status from the catalog of TCR beta chain sequences. V and J gene assignment, in a later analysis, came from comparing TCR nucleotide sequences with IMGT/GENE-DB human TR gene sequences. The TCRdist pipeline was used in a later analysis to assign CDR3 sequences and most-parsimonious VDJ recombination scenarios. A later analysis defined each TCR beta chain by its CDR3 amino acid sequence plus V-gene family, and excluded reads lacking a unique V-gene family. To address suspected cross-contamination and a sequencing artifact, a later analysis removed over 500 highly shared, low-generation-probability nucleotide sequences. For each public chain, a later analysis derived a clonal expansion index from normalized ranks of inferred template counts within each repertoire. In a later analysis, generation probabilities were computed using a VDJ recombination model fitted to out-of-frame rearrangements, and the results were checked against IGoR. In a later analysis, hypergeometric tests were used to score TCR-TCR, TCR-HLA and TCR-CMV co-occurrence, with a repertoire-size bias correction applied to TCR pairs. To estimate false discovery rates, a later analysis permuted the HLA or CMV assignments 20 times. In a later analysis, co-occurring TCRs were grouped with DBSCAN, and TCRdist sequence similarity was added when clustering was performed within HLA-allele-positive subsets. Repertoires with fewer than 30,000 or more than 120,000 public chains, plus five repertoires with anomalous nucleotide sharing, were excluded from co-occurrence clustering. The table was pulled from immuneACCESS by TCRdb, which kept in-frame rearrangements only. Such tables lose some clones; where checked, under half of the loss comes from unresolved V genes, and the rest has no known cause. V, J and clone size are those of that table, while D and trimming were read from the DNA. Present in this sample are 150,000 or so clones, about 65% of which were seen just once. Clones ranked in the top ten supply 7% to 7.5% of the sample.

On this clone itself: Its binding antigen is unknown. The sample holds no much larger clone one base away, and base qualities are not on file.

V is cut by 7 bases and J by 5 bases, and the space between the germline ends is 15 bases. In the germline V gene, CDR1 corresponds to MNHNS and CDR2 to SASEGT. The CDR3 measures 14 amino acids from cysteine to phenylalanine. The only DNA kept is the CDR3, 42 bases in frame from the first base. The V gene is TRBV6-1 and the J gene is TRBJ1-5; the D gene is possibly TRBD1, with 5 bases matching. This clonotype was obtained from a middle-aged man in good health and CMV-seropositive. Sequences were obtained from PBMCs. DNA sequence: TGTGCCAGCATGGCGAGTTGGGGCGATCAGCCCCAGCATTTT. Its product reads: CASMASWGDQPQHF.